Below are 14 T cell receptor beta chains sequenced from a single sample in a study of blood T cell repertoires in COVID-19. Clones were sequenced by immunoSEQ multiplex PCR, and TCRdb holds only the in-frame ones, with some missing. The sample has about 270,000 clones; more than 80% are singletons. Material: PBMCs or T cells enriched from blood (not recorded which). The receptors originated from a woman aged 30 to 39 with acute COVID-19.

The chain recombines TRBV5-1 with TRBJ2-1; D might be TRBD2 (5 bases). The CDR3 contains 16 residues. Between the trimmed V and J ends, which lost 0 bases and 8 bases, there was a span of 18 bases. Germline-derived CDR1 and CDR2 are SGHRS and YFSETQ. DNA for the CDR3: TGCGCCAGCAGCTTGGGAGGGCAACCGGGATGGGATGAGCAGTTCTTC. It specifies CASSLGGQPGWDEQFF.

For the CDR3, the DNA is TGTGCCAGCAGCCCCCAACCCCGACAGCTTACAGATACGCAGTATTTT. It encodes CASSPQPRQLTDTQYF. The J gene is TRBJ2-3, the V gene TRBV11-2; D possibly corresponds to TRBD1 (5 bases). The V and J ends lost 5 bases and 3 bases respectively, with 18 bases between them. This CDR3 has 16 residues. Germline V gene sequence: CDR1 SGHAT, CDR2 FQNNGV.

The genes are TRBV19 and TRBJ2-7; D may be TRBD2 (6 bases). CDR1 is LNHDA, CDR2 SQIVND, per germline (reference sequence). This CDR3 has 14 residues. V lost 3 bases and J 2 bases, leaving 11 bases between the germline ends. The CDR3 DNA reads as TGTGCCAGTAGTATCTTCGGGGGACCCTACGAGCAGTACTTC. Translating gives CASSIFGGPYEQYF.

As to this clone: Other DNA variants within this sample encode the same CDR3. This chain uses TRBV28 with TRBJ1-5; TRBD1 is a possible D gene (6 bases). V lost 6 bases to trimming and J lost 4 bases, with 13 bases between them. CDR1 is MDHEN and CDR2 is SYDVKM in the germline V gene. This CDR3 has 14 residues. CDR3 in amino acids: CASSLGQGNQPQHF. In DNA, the CDR3 is TGTGCCAGCAGCCTGGGCCAGGGGAATCAGCCCCAGCATTTT. Full variable domain (rest looked up from reference TRBV28 and TRBJ1-5): DVKVTQSSRYLVKRTGEKVFLECVQDMDHENMFWYRQDPGLGLRLIYFSYDVKMKEKGDIPEGYSVSREKKERFSLILESASTNQTSMYLCASSLGQGNQPQHFGDGTRLSIL.

V and J are TRBV5-1 and TRBJ1-3; TRBD1 matches at 7 bases. Trimming at V came to 4 bases and at J to 1 base, leaving 17 bases not matched to a gene. CDR1 is SGHRS and CDR2 is YFSETQ in the germline V gene. The CDR3 has 19 residues. The CDR3: CASSLRDSLTGSSGNTIYF. CDR3 bases: TGCGCCAGCAGCCTTCGGGACAGCCTTACTGGATCTTCTGGAAACACCATATATTTT.

This chain joins TRBV2 and TRBJ2-1, with a weak D call TRBD2 (6 bases). The germline V gene has CDR1 SNHLY and CDR2 FYNNEI. This CDR3 is 15 amino acids long. Deletions cut 7 bases from V and 8 bases from J, with 21 bases between. CDR3 nucleotide sequence: TGTGCCAGCATGGGGTGGGAGGCTGGTGTGGATGAGCAGTTCTTC. Translated: CASMGWEAGVDEQFF.

The chain joins TRBV5-4 to TRBJ1-2; 7 bases are a match to TRBD1. Unmatched junction bases numbered 5, after V lost 0 bases and J lost 6 bases. In germline, CDR1 is SGHNT, CDR2 YYREEE (reference sequence). This CDR3 contains 14 residues. The CDR3 DNA reads TGTGCCAGCAGCTTGGGGCAGGGGGAGAATGGCTACACCTTC. This gives the protein CASSLGQGENGYTF.

The rearrangement joins TRBV5-1 to TRBJ2-3, with 10 bases lining up with TRBD1. J was trimmed by 1 base and V by 4 bases; bases with no gene match: 15. Germline CDR1 reads SGHRS; CDR2 reads YFSETQ. This CDR3 region has 19 residues. The CDR3 region has the DNA TGCGCCAGCAGCACCAATCGATTGGGACAGGGGATAGGCACAGATACGCAGTATTTT. Its protein is CASSTNRLGQGIGTDTQYF.

The genes are TRBV7-8 and TRBJ2-7; D is unresolved. Germline V gene data show CDR1 as SGHVS and CDR2 as FQNEAQ. This CDR3 is 15 amino acids long. The V end was cut by 0 bases, the J end by 5 bases, with 14 bases between. CDR3 nucleotide sequence: TGTGCCAGCAGCTTAGCCTTACTCAGGCATAACGAGCAGTACTTC. Translating it yields CASSLALLRHNEQYF.

This sequence joins TRBV11-2 and TRBJ2-7; TRBD1 agrees at 9 bases. Germline loops: CDR1 SGHAT, CDR2 FQNNGV. J lost 3 bases, V lost 3 bases, and 6 bases had no gene match. This CDR3 is 15 amino acids long. The CDR3 is CASSLGTGPVYEQYF. CDR3 nucleotides: TGTGCCAGCAGCTTGGGGACAGGGCCCGTCTACGAGCAGTACTTC.

This chain connects TRBV7-7 to TRBJ2-1; 12 nucleotides align to TRBD2. The CDR3 spans 20 residues. The J segment lost 4 bases and the V segment lost 2 bases, leaving 15 bases of the junction unmatched. Germline CDR1 and CDR2: SSHAT and FNYEAQ (reference sequence). The CDR3, as DNA: TGTGCCAGCAGCTTACATCCTAGCCCCTCACTAGCGGGAGGATACAATGAGCAGTTCTTC. This encodes CASSLHPSPSLAGGYNEQFF.

J is TRBJ1-1 and V is TRBV5-4; D not resolved. From germline, CDR1 is SGHNT and CDR2 YYREEE (reference sequence). The CDR3 covers 12 residues. The V and J ends lost 0 bases and 8 bases respectively, with 8 bases between them. The CDR3 is CASSLVNGEAFF. The CDR3 bases are TGTGCCAGCAGCTTGGTAAATGGCGAAGCTTTCTTT. The full variable domain, completed using reference TRBV5-4 and TRBJ1-1, is ETGVTQSPTHLIKTRGQQVTLRCSSQSGHNTVSWYQQALGQGPQFIFQYYREEENGRGNFPPRFSGLQFPNYSSELNVNALELDDSALYLCASSLVNGEAFFGQGTRLTVV.

This chain links TRBV2 with TRBJ1-1; D unresolved. Trimming removed 4 bases from V and 7 bases from J, with 13 bases in between. Per germline, CDR1 SNHLY and CDR2 FYNNEI. This CDR3 spans 13 amino acids. The CDR3 sequence: CASSGIGGGEAFF. The CDR3 DNA follows: TGTGCCAGCAGTGGCATAGGCGGAGGTGAAGCTTTCTTT.

This clone occurred a few times. The V and J genes are TRBV28 and TRBJ1-1; D is ambiguous. V dropped 5 bases and J dropped 3 bases, with 16 bases sitting between them. There are 15 residues in the CDR3. Germline V gene lookup returns CDR1 MDHEN and CDR2 SYDVKM. The CDR3 sequence is CASSISAGKDTEAFF. CDR3 in DNA: TGTGCCAGCAGTATCTCTGCAGGTAAGGACACTGAAGCTTTCTTT.